A selection of T cell receptor beta chains follows, all from one sample in a study of blood T cells in healthy people across ages. From the 5' RACE reads, TCRdb called clonotypes with MiXCR, one entry per CDR3 protein. Of approximately 780,000 distinct CDR3 sequences listed, roughly 25% are singletons. These same records also appear under a second study, on T cells of mothers and their children.

The specimen sequenced was blood. These receptors were collected from a boy younger than 18 in good health. CDR3s include the opening cysteine and the closing phenylalanine or tryptophan. A D gene is named only where the DNA matches it firmly. Rows may omit the clone size; those that give it use once, few, many or a size class.

d_call	j_call	clone_size	v_call	cdr3_aa	cdr3_nt
NA	TRBJ1-1	few	TRBV11-2	CASRDQGNTEAFF	TGTGCCAGCAGGGACCAGGGGAACACTGAAGCTTTCTTT
TRBD2	TRBJ2-7	many	TRBV25-1	CASSGSLLERGPYEQYF	TGTGCCAGCAGTGGGTCCCTACTAGAGCGGGGGCCCTACGAGCAGTACTTC
NA	TRBJ1-1	NA	TRBV7-9	CASSATRAMNTEAFF	TGTGCCAGCAGCGCGACACGGGCCATGAACACTGAAGCTTTCTTT
TRBD1	TRBJ2-1	few	TRBV20-1	CSARDPSDRNSYNEQFF	TGCAGTGCTAGAGACCCTTCGGACAGGAACTCTTACAATGAGCAGTTCTTC
TRBD1	TRBJ1-2	NA	TRBV20-1	CSALGQGAGYTF	TGCAGTGCCCTGGGACAGGGGGCCGGCTACACCTTC
NA	TRBJ1-4	few	TRBV28	CASSLADRLNEKLFF	TGTGCCAGCAGTTTAGCAGACAGGCTGAATGAAAAACTGTTTTTT
NA	TRBJ2-7	NA	TRBV3-1	CASSQGGGDSYEQYF	TGTGCCAGCAGCCAGGGTGGCGGGGACTCCTACGAGCAGTACTTC
NA	TRBJ2-4	few	TRBV6-2/TRBV6-3	CASSYGGRNIQYF	TGTGCCAGCAGTTACGGGGGCCGCAACATTCAGTACTTC
TRBD2	TRBJ2-3	few	TRBV7-3	CASSPVRGAPDTQYF	TGTGCCAGCAGCCCAGTGCGGGGGGCCCCCGATACGCAGTATTTT
NA	TRBJ1-1	NA	TRBV29-1	CSGTRANTEAFF	TGCAGCGGAACCCGGGCGAACACTGAAGCTTTCTTT
NA	TRBJ1-1	few	TRBV7-3	CASSFLMDTEAFF	TGTGCCAGCAGCTTCCTCATGGACACTGAAGCTTTCTTT
NA	TRBJ1-2	NA	TRBV12-3/TRBV12-4	CASSLAQDYGYTF	TGTGCCAGCAGTTTAGCCCAGGACTATGGCTACACCTTC
TRBD1	TRBJ2-5	few	TRBV4-1	CASSHYRGLETQYF	TGCGCCAGCAGCCACTACAGGGGGCTGGAGACCCAGTACTTC
NA	TRBJ2-3	many	TRBV7-2	CASSSGVSTDTQYF	TGTGCCAGCAGCTCGGGGGTCAGCACAGATACGCAGTATTTT
NA	TRBJ1-4	few	TRBV7-2	CASSFSGPRTEKLFF	TGTGCCAGCAGTTTTTCGGGCCCCCGGACTGAAAAACTGTTTTTT
NA	TRBJ1-6	few	TRBV12-5	CASGLAKDSPLHF	TGTGCTAGTGGTTTGGCCAAGGATTCACCCCTCCACTTT
NA	TRBJ1-1	few	TRBV29-1	CSVVEIMNTEAFF	TGCAGCGTTGTGGAAATAATGAACACTGAAGCTTTCTTT
NA	TRBJ1-6	NA	TRBV6-1	CASSPRDRRINSPLHF	TGTGCCAGCAGCCCGAGGGACCGAAGAATTAATTCACCCCTCCACTTT
TRBD1	TRBJ1-2	NA	TRBV29-1	CSHHSRQGSGYTF	TGCAGCCACCACAGTAGACAGGGAAGTGGCTACACCTTC
TRBD2	TRBJ2-5	few	TRBV4-2	CASSPRGGGEETQYF	TGTGCCAGCAGCCCACGGGGCGGGGGGGAAGAGACCCAGTACTTC
NA	TRBJ2-1	few	TRBV9	CASSPSRMSGAGEQFF	TGTGCCAGCAGCCCATCCCGAATGTCGGGGGCCGGTGAGCAGTTCTTC
NA	TRBJ1-1	few	TRBV6-5	CASSYGGGEAEAFF	TGTGCCAGCAGTTACGGAGGGGGAGAAGCTGAAGCTTTCTTT
NA	TRBJ1-2	NA	TRBV29-1	CSVLGDGYTF	TGCAGCGTTCTAGGGGATGGCTACACCTTC
NA	TRBJ1-1	few	TRBV11-2	CASARGMNTEAFF	TGTGCCAGCGCTAGGGGGATGAACACTGAAGCTTTCTTT